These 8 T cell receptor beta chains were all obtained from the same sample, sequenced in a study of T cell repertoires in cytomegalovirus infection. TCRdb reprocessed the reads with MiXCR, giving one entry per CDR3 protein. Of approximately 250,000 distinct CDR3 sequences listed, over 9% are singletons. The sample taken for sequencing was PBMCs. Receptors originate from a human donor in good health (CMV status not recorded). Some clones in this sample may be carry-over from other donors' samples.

The CDR3 sequence: CASRTQSSGSEKLFF. The CDR3 coding sequence is TGTGCCAGTAGAACCCAAAGCAGTGGGAGTGAAAAACTGTTTTTT. This chain uses TRBV19 with TRBJ1-4, with D uncertain. V dropped 6 bases and J dropped 7 bases, with 18 bases sitting between them. This CDR3 region has 15 residues. Looked up from germline, CDR1 is LNHDA and CDR2 is SQIVND (reference sequence).

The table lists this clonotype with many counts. The CDR3 is CASSLDVSPRDGQYF. The CDR3 DNA sequence: TGTGCCAGCAGCTTGGATGTTTCCCCTCGGGACGGGCAGTACTTC. The chain carries TRBV5-5 and TRBJ2-7, with D perhaps given as TRBD1 or TRBD2 (5 bases each). Germline V lookup: CDR1 SGHKS, CDR2 YYEKEE (reference sequence). Trimming cost V 0 bases and J 9 bases, with 19 bases left between them. This CDR3 has 15 residues.

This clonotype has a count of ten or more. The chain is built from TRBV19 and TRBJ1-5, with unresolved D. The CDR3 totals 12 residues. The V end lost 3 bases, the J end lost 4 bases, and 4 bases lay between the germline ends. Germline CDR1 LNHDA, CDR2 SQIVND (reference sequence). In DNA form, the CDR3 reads TGTGCCAGTAGTATTGTGAATCAGCCCCAGCATTTT. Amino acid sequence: CASSIVNQPQHF.

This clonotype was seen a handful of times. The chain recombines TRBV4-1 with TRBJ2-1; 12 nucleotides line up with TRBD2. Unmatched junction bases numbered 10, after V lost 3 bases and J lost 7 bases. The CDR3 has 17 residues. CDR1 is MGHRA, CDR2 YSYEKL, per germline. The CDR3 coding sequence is TGCGCCAGCAGCCAGCTTGTGACAGGACTAGCGGGGAATGAGCAGTTCTTC. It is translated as CASSQLVTGLAGNEQFF.

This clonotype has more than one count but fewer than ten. This CDR3 is CASSYSIRLHTEAFF. The CDR3, as DNA: TGTGCCAGCAGTTACTCGATTAGGCTACACACTGAAGCTTTCTTT. The rearrangement links TRBV6-5 to TRBJ1-1; D unclear. Germline V gene data show CDR1 as MNHEY and CDR2 as SVGAGI. The CDR3 has 15 residues. The V and J ends lost 0 bases and 3 bases respectively, with 11 bases between them.

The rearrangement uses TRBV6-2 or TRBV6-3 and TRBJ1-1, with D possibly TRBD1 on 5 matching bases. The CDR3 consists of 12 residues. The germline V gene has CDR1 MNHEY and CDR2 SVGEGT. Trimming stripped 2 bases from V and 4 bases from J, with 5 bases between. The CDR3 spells CASSYGGTEAFF. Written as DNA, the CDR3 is TGTGCCAGCAGTTACGGGGGCACTGAAGCTTTCTTT.

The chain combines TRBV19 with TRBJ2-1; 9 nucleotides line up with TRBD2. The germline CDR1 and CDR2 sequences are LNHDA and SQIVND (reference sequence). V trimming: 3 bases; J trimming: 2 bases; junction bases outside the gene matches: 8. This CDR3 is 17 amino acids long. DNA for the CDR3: TGTGCCAGTAGTATCCCCAGTAGCGGGGGAACCTACAATGAGCAGTTCTTC. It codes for CASSIPSSGGTYNEQFF.

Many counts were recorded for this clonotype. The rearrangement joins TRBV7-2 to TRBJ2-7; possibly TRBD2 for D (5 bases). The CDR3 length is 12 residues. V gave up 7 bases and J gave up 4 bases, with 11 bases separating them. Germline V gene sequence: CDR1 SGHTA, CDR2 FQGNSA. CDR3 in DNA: TGTGCCAGCAAGGTCTCGGGGTACGAGCAGTACTTC. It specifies CASKVSGYEQYF.